This T cell receptor beta chain was captured in a study of blood T cell repertoires in COVID-19. Here immunoSEQ multiplex PCR was the method, and the copy in TCRdb shows in-frame clones only, minus some. The sample comprises roughly 99,000 clones, 89% of which are singletons, and 4% to 6% rests with the top ten. The CDR3 is 13 amino acids. The germline V gene encodes CDR1 SGDLS and CDR2 YYNGEE. J lost 4 bases, V lost 7 bases, and 2 bases had no gene match. Sequencing used peripheral blood. The sequence was obtained from a man aged 35-49 years with active or convalescent COVID-19. This chain connects TRBV9 to TRBJ2-2; TRBD1 aligns across 9 bases. The CDR3 reads CASRDRVTGELFF. The CDR3, as DNA: TGTGCCAGCCGGGACAGGGTCACCGGGGAGCTGTTTTTT.